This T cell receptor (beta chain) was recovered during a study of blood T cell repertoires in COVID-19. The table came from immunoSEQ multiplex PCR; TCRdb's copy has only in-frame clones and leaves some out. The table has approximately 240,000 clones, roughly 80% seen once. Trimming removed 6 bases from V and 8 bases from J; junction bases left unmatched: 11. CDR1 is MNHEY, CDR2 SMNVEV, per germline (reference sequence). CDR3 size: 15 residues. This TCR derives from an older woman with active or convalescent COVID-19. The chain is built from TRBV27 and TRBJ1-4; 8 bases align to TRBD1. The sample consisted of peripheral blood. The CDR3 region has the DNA TGTGCCAGCAGACGATTTGACAGGGGTAACGAAAAACTGTTTTTT. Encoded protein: CASRRFDRGNEKLFF. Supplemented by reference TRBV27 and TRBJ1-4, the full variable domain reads EAQVTQNPRYLITVTGKKLTVTCSQNMNHEYMSWYRQDPGLGLRQIYYSMNVEVTDKGDVPEGYKVSRKEKRNFPLILESPSPNQTSLYFCASRRFDRGNEKLFFGSGTQLSVL.